The TCR beta chain described here comes from a study of blood T cell repertoires in COVID-19. Overall study context: The United States, Italy and Spain were the sources of the acute and convalescent COVID-19 samples. T cells, B-cell-depleted T cells, or PBMCs provided the cDNA or gDNA that served as material.

CDR1 is DFQATT, CDR2 SNEGSKA, per germline (reference sequence). The CDR3 spans 11 residues. V dropped 5 bases and J dropped 8 bases, with 12 bases sitting between them. In the authors' methods: Amplification of reference gene primers provided the estimated nucleated cell counts. Using immunoSEQ multiplex PCR, the repertoire was profiled, and TCRdb retains in-frame clones only, with some absent. V, J and clone size reflect that table, while D and trimming were determined from the DNA. The sample holds approximately 100,000 clones; roughly 92% are singletons and the top ten take more than 5%. The receptor's source is a man aged 65 to 79 with acute or convalescent COVID-19. This chain uses TRBV20-1 with TRBJ1-2; D call uncertain. The source material was peripheral blood. Here the CDR3 DNA reads TGCAGTGCTCCCCAGCGTGGAGGCTACACCTTC. It encodes CSAPQRGGYTF.